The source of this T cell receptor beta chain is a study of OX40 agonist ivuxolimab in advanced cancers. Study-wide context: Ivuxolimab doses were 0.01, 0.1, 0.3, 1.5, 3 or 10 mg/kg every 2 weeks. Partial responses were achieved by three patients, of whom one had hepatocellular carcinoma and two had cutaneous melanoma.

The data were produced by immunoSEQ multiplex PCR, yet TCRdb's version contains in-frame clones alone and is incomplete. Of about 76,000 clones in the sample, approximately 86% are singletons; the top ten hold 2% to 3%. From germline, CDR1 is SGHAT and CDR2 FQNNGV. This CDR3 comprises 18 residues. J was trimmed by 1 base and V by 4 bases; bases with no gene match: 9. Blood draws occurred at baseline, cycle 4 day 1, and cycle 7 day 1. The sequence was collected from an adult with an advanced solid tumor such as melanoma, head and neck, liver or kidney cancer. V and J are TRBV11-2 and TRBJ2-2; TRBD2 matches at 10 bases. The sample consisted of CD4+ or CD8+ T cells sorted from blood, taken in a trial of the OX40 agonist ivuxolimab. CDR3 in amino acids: CASSSTRGLAVNTGELFF. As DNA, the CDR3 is TGTGCCAGCAGCTCCACCCGAGGACTAGCGGTGAACACCGGGGAGCTGTTTTTT.